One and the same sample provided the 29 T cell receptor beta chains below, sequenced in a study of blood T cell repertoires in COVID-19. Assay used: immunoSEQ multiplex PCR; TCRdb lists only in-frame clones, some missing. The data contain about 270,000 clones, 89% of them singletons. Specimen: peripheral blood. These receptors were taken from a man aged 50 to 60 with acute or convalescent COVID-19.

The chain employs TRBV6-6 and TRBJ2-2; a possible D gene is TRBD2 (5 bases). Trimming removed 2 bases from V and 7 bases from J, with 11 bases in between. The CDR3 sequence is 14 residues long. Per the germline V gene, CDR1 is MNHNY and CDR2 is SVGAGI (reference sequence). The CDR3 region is CASSYPEAGGELFF. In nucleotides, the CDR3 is TGTGCCAGCAGTTACCCGGAGGCGGGCGGGGAGCTGTTTTTT.

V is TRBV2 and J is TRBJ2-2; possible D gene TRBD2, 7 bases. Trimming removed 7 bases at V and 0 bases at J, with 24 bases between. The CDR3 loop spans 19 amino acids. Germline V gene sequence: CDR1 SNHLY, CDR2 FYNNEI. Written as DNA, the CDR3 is TGTGCCAGCAAGGGGGGGGCAATACAAATTTGGGCGAACACCGGGGAGCTGTTTTTT. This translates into CASKGGAIQIWANTGELFF.

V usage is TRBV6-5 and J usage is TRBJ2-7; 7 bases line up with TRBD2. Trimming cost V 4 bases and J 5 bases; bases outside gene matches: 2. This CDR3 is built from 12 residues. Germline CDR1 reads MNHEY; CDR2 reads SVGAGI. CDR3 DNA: TGTGCCAGCAGTTCACGGGGGGACGAGCAGTACTTC. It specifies CASSSRGDEQYF.

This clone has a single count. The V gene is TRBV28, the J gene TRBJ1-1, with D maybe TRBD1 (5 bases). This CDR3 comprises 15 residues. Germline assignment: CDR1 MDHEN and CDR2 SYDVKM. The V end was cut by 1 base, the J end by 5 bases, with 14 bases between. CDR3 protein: CASSLFKLRGTEAFF. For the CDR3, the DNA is TGTGCCAGCAGTTTATTCAAACTACGGGGGACTGAAGCTTTCTTT.

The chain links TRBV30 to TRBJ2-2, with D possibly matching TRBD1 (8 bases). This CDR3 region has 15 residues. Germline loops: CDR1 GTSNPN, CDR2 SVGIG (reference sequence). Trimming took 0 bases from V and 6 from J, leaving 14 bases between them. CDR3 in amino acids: CAWSVLTGGAGELFF. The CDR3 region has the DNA TGTGCCTGGAGTGTACTTACAGGGGGGGCCGGGGAGCTGTTTTTT.

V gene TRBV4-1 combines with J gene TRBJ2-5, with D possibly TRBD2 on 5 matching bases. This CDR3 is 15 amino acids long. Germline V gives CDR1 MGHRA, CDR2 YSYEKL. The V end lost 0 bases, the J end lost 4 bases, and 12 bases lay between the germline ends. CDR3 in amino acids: CASSQDLRGAETQYF. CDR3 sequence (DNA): TGCGCCAGCAGCCAAGACCTCCGGGGAGCAGAGACCCAGTACTTC.

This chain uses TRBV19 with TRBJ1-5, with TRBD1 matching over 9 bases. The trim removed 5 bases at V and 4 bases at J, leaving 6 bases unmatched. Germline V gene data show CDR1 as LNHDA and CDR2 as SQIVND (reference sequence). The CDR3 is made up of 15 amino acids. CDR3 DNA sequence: TGTGCCAGTAGTTTCCTACAGGGGGCGAATCAGCCCCAGCATTTT. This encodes CASSFLQGANQPQHF.

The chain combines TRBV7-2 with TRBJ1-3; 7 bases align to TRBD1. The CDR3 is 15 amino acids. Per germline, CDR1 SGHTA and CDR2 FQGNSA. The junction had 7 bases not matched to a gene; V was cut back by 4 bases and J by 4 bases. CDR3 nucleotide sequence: TGTGCCAGCAGCTCCGCCCCGGGACAGGGAAACACCATATATTTT. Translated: CASSSAPGQGNTIYF. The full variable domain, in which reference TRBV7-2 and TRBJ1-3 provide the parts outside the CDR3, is GAGVSQSPSNKVTEKGKDVELRCDPISGHTALYWYRQSLGQGLEFLIYFQGNSAPDKSGLPSDRFSAERTGGSVSTLTIQRTQQEDSAVYLCASSSAPGQGNTIYFGEGSWLTVV.

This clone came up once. The CDR3 here is CASSVDGTSGQETQYF. The DNA for the CDR3 is TGTGCCAGCAGCGTAGATGGGACTAGCGGTCAAGAGACCCAGTACTTC. J is TRBJ2-5 and V is TRBV9; 11 bases fit TRBD2. Unmatched junction bases numbered 3, after V lost 0 bases and J lost 2 bases. The CDR3 spans 16 residues. The V gene's germline CDR1 is SGDLS and CDR2 YYNGEE.

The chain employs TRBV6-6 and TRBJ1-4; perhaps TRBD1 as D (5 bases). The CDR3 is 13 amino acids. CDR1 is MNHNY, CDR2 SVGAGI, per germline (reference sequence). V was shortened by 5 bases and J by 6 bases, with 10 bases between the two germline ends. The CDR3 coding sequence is TGTGCCAGCAGTGGGGCTAGTGATGAAAAACTGTTTTTT. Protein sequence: CASSGASDEKLFF.

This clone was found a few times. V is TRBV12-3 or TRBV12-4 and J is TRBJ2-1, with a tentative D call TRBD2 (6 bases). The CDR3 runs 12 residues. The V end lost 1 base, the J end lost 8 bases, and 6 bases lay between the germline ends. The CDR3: CASSLGGDEQFF. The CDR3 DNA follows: TGTGCCAGCAGTTTAGGGGGGGATGAGCAGTTCTTC.

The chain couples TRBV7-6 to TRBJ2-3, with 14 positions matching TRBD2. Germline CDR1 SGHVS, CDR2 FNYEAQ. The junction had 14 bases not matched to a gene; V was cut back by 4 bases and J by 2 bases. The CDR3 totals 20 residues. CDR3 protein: CASSSSRLAGGPDYTDTQYF. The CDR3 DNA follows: TGTGCCAGCAGCTCCTCCAGACTAGCGGGGGGGCCAGATTACACAGATACGCAGTATTTT.

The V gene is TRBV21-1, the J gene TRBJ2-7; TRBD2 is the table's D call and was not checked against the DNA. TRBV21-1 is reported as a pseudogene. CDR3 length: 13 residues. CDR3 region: CASSKGRELGQYF. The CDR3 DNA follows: TGTGCCAGCAGCAAAGGAAGGGAGCTTGGACAGTACTTC.

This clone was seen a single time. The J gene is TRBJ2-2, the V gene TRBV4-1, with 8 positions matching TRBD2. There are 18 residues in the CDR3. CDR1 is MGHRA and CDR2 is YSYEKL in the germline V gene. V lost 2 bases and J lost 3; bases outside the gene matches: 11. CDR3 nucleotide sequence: TGCGCCAGCAGCCAATCTTTCGGGGGGGTGATGGACACCGGGGAGCTGTTTTTT. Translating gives CASSQSFGGVMDTGELFF.

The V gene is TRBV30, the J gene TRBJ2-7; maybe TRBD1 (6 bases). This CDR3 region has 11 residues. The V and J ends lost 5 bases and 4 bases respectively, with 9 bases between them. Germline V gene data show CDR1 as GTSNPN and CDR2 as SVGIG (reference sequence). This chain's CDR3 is CAWGGVYEQYF. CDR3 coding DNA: TGTGCCTGGGGGGGCGTATACGAGCAGTACTTC.

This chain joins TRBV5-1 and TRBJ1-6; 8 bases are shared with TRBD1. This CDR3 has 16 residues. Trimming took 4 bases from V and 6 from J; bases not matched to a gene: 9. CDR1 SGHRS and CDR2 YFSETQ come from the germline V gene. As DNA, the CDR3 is TGCGCCAGCAGCCCCCCTGTACAGGGGGGTAATTCACCCCTCCACTTT. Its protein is CASSPPVQGGNSPLHF. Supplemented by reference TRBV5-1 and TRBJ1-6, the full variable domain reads KAGVTQTPRYLIKTRGQQVTLSCSPISGHRSVSWYQQTPGQGLQFLFEYFSETQRNKGNFPGRFSGRQFSNSRSEMNVSTLELGDSALYLCASSPPVQGGNSPLHFGNGTRLTVT.

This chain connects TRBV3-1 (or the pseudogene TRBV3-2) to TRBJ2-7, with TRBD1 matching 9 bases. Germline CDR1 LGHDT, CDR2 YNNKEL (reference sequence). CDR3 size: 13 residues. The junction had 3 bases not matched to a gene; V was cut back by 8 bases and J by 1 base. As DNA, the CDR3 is TGTGCCAGCCGGGACAGGGCATCCTACGAGCAGTACTTC. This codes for CASRDRASYEQYF.

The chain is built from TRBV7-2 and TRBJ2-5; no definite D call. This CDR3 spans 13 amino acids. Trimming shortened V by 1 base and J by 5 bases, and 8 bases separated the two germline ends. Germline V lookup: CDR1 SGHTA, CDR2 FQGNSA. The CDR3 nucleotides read TGTGCCAGCAGCTTAGTGGAGATGGAGACCCAGTACTTC. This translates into CASSLVEMETQYF.

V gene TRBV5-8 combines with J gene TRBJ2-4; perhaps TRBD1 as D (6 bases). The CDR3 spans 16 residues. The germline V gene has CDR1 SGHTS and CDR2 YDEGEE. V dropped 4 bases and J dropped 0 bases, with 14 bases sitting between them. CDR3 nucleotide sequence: TGTGCCAGCAGCCCCGCGGACAGCCTAGCCAAAAACATTCAGTACTTC. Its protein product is CASSPADSLAKNIQYF.

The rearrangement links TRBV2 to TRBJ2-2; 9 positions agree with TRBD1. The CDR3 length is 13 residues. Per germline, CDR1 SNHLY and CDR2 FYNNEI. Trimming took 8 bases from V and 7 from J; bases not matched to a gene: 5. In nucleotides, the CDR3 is TGTGCCAGCGGGACAGGGAGGGGCGGGGAGCTGTTTTTT. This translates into CASGTGRGGELFF. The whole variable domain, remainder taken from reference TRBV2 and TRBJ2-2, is EPEVTQTPSHQVTQMGQEVILRCVPISNHLYFYWYRQILGQKVEFLVSFYNNEISEKSEIFDDQFSVERPDGSNFTLKIRSTKLEDSAMYFCASGTGRGGELFFGEGSRLTVL.

The DNA of the CDR3 is TGCGCCAGCAGCCGGGGGGGCACTGAAGCTTTCTTT. Translated, it gives CASSRGGTEAFF. The V and J genes are TRBV4-1 and TRBJ1-1; perhaps TRBD1 as D (5 bases). CDR3 size: 12 residues. Germline loops: CDR1 MGHRA, CDR2 YSYEKL. The ends were cut back, 4 bases at V and 4 bases at J, with 7 bases in the middle.

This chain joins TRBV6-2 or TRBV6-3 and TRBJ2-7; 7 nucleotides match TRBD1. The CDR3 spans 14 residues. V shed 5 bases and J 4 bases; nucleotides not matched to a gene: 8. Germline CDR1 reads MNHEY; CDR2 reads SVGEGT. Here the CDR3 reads CASSPRQGWYEQYF. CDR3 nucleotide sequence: TGTGCCAGCAGTCCCCGACAGGGCTGGTACGAGCAGTACTTC.

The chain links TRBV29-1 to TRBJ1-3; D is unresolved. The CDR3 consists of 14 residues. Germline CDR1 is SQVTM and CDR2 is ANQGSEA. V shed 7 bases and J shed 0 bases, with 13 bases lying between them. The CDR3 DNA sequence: TGCAGCGCCGTAATCCCCTACTCTGGAAACACCATATATTTT. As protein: CSAVIPYSGNTIYF.

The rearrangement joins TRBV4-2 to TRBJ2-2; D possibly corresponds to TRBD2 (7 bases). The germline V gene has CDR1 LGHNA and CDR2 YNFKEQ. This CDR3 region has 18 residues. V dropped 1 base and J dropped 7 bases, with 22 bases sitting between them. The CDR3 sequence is CASSQVAGAGFGGGELFF. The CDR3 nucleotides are TGTGCCAGCAGCCAAGTTGCGGGGGCTGGTTTTGGCGGCGGGGAGCTGTTTTTT.

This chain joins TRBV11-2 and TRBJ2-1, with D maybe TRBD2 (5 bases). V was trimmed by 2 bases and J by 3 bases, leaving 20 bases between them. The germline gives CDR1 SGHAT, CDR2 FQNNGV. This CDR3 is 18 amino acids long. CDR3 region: CASSLSPPTRLLYNEQFF. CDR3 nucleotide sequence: TGTGCCAGCAGCTTAAGCCCCCCCACTAGGCTCCTCTACAATGAGCAGTTCTTC.

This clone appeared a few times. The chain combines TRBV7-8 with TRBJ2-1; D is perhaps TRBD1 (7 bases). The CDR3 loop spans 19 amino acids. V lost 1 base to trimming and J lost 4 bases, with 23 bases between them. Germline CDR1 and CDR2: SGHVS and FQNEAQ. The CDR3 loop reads CASSLGPRGAGREYNEQFF. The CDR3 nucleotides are TGTGCCAGCAGCTTAGGGCCCAGGGGGGCGGGTCGAGAATACAATGAGCAGTTCTTC.

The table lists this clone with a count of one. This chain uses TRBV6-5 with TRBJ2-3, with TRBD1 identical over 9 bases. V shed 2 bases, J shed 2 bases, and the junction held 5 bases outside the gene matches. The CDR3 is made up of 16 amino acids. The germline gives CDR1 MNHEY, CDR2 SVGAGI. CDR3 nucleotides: TGTGCCAGCAGTTACGGGACAGGGAGGTTCACAGATACGCAGTATTTT. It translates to CASSYGTGRFTDTQYF.

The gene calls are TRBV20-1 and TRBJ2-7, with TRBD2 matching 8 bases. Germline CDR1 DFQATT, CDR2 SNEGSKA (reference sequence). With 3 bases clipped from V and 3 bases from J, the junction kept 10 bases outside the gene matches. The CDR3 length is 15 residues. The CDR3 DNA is TGCAGTGCTAGTAATTTGGGACTAGGAGGCTACGAGCAGTACTTC. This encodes CSASNLGLGGYEQYF.

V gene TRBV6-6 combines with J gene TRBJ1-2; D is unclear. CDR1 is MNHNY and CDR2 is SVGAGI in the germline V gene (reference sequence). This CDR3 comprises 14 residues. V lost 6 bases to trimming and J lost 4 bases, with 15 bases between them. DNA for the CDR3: TGTGCCAGCAGGGGTGATGGGCTCGTCTATGGCTACACCTTC. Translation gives CASRGDGLVYGYTF.